This T cell receptor beta chain was obtained from a study of cytomegalovirus exposure and HLA in healthy donors. Comment on this clone: Its matching antigen is unknown.

It was with 60 Vbeta and 13 Jbeta primers that the PCR ran. Clones were sequenced by immunoSEQ multiplex PCR, and TCRdb holds only the in-frame ones, with some missing. Of approximately 160,000 clones in the sample, around 86% were seen once. The germline gives CDR1 SGHAT, CDR2 FQNNGV. The CDR3 is 14 amino acids. Trimming took 7 bases from V and 7 from J, leaving 20 bases between them. The study's findings and limits: Highly shared variants forming one cluster were likely a sequencing artifact.

V is TRBV11-2 and J is TRBJ2-7, with no clear D. This TCR came from a human donor in good health. Sequenced input: PBMCs. As DNA, the CDR3 is TGTGCCAGCACCTCAAATAGACTCTCTCCGGAGCAGTACTTC. As protein: CASTSNRLSPEQYF.